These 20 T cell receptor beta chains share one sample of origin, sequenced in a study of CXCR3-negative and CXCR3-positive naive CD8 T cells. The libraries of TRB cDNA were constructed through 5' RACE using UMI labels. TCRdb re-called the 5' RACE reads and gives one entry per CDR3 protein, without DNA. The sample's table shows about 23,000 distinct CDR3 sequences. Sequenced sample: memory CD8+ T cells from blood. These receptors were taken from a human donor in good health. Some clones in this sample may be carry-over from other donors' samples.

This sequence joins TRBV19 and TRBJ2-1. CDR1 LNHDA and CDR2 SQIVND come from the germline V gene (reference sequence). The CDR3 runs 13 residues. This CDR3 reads CASSIAAGNEQFF.

The CDR3 loop reads CASSFGSGSYNEQFF. This sequence joins TRBV13 and TRBJ2-1; TCRdb lists TRBD2, though no DNA is available to test this call. There are 15 residues in the CDR3. Germline V gives CDR1 PRHDT, CDR2 FYEKMQ (reference sequence).

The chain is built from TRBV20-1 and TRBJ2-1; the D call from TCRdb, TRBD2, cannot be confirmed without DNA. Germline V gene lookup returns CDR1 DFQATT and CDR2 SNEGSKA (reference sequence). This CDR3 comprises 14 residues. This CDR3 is CSISSGRGGNEQFF.

The CDR3 spells CASSLTPGLGTDTQYF. V gene TRBV6-2 or TRBV6-3 combines with J gene TRBJ2-3; TCRdb calls TRBD2, which cannot be checked without DNA. The CDR3 has 16 residues. The V gene's germline CDR1 is MNHEY and CDR2 SVGEGT.

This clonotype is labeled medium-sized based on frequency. This CDR3 is CASSQEWGTGLVEQYF. The chain has TRBV4-2 and TRBJ2-7; the TRBD1 assignment by TCRdb is unverifiable without DNA. Germline lookup yields CDR1 LGHNA and CDR2 YNFKEQ. CDR3 length equals 16 residues.

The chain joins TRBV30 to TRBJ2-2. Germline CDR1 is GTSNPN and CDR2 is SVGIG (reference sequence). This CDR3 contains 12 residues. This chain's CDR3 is CAWNLGSGELSF.

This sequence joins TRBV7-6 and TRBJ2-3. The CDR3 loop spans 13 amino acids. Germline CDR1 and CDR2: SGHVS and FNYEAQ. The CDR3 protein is CASSLDSTDTQYF.

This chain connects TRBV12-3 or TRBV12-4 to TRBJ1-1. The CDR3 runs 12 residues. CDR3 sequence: CASSFGLTEAFF.

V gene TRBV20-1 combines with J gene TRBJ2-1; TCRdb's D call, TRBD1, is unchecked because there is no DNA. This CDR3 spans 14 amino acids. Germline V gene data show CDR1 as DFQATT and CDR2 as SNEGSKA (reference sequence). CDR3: CSARGEGQWNEQFF.

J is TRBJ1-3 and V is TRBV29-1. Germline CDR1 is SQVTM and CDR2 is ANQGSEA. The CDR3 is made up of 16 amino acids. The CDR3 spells CSVEGLAPETGNTIYF. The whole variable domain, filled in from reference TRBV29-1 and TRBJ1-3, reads SAVISQKPSRDICQRGTSLTIQCQVDSQVTMMFWYRQQPGQSLTLIATANQGSEATYESGFVIDKFPISRPNLTFSTLTVSNMSPEDSSIYLCSVEGLAPETGNTIYFGEGSWLTVV.

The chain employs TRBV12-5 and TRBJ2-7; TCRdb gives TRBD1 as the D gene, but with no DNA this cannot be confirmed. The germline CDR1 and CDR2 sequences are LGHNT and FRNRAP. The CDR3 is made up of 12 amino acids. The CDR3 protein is CASAQGTYEQYF.

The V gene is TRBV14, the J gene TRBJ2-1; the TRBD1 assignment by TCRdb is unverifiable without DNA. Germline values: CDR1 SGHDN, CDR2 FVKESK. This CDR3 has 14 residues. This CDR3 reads CASSQDWGRDEQFF.

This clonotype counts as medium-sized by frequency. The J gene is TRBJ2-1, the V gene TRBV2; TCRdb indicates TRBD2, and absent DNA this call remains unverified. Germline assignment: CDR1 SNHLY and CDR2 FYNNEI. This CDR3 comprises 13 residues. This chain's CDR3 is CAILSGFYNEQFF.

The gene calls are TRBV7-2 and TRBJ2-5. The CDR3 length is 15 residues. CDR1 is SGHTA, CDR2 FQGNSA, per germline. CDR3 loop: CASSGSGASGETQYF.

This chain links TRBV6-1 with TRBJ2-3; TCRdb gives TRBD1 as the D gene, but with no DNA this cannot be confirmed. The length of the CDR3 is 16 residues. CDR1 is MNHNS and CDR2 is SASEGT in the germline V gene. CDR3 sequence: CASSDLIGGTEDTQYF.

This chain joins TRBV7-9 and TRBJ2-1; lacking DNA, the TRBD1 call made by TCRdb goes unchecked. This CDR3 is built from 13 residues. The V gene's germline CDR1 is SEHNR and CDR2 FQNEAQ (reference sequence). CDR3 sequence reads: CASSLGDYREQFF.

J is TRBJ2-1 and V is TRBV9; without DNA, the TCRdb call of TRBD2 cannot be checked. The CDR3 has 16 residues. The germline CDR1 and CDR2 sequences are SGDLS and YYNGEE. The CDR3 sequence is CASSVAERGVGNEQFF.

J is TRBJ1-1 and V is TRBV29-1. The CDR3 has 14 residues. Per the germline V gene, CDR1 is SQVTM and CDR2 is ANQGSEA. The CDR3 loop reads CSAGPQGLNTEAFF.

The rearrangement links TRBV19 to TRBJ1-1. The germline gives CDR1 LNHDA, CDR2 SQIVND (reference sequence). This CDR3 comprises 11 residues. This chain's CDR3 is CASSTQFEAFF.

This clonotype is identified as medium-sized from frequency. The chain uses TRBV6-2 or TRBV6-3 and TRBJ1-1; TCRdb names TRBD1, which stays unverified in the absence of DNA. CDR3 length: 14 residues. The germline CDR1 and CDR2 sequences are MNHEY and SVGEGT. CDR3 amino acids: CASSYVGAYTEAFF.